The rows below give T cell receptor beta chains drawn from one sample of a study of cytomegalovirus exposure and HLA in healthy donors. Method: immunoSEQ multiplex PCR; TCRdb's copy keeps in-frame clones and lacks some. The data contain around 200,000 clones, about four fifths of them singletons. The specimen sequenced was PBMCs. The receptors were sampled from a woman between 45 and 60 years old in good health and CMV-seronegative. CDR3s include the opening cysteine and the closing phenylalanine or tryptophan. D genes are given only for firm matches. Size is stated for part of the rows, as once, few or many counts, or as a class when the clone is expanded.

d_gene,len,v_gene,abundance,j_gene,CDR3aa,CDR3nt
TRBD1,16,TRBV19,-,TRBJ2-7,CASRSVSGGSSYEQYF,TGTGCCAGTAGGTCCGTCTCAGGGGGCTCCTCCTACGAGCAGTACTTC
TRBD1,15,TRBV6-5,-,TRBJ1-4,CASSYAPTGNEKLFF,TGTGCCAGCAGTTACGCCCCGACAGGGAATGAAAAACTGTTTTTT
-,14,TRBV6-5,-,TRBJ2-5,CASSGQSLQETQYF,TGTGCCAGCAGTGGACAGAGCCTACAAGAGACCCAGTACTTC
-,15,TRBV7-2,-,TRBJ1-1,CASSLLRAGNTEAFF,TGTGCCAGCAGCTTACTCAGGGCCGGCAACACTGAAGCTTTCTTT
-,13,TRBV7-8,-,TRBJ1-2,CASSLGQGDGYTF,TGTGCCAGCAGCTTAGGCCAGGGTGACGGCTACACCTTC
TRBD2,15,TRBV5-1,once,TRBJ2-1,CASSEGGRGFNEQFF,TGCGCCAGCAGCGAAGGCGGGAGGGGATTCAATGAGCAGTTCTTC
TRBD2,15,TRBV28,-,TRBJ2-7,CASSFPSGPSYEQYF,TGTGCCAGCAGTTTCCCTAGCGGGCCTTCCTACGAGCAGTACTTC
-,13,TRBV5-1,-,TRBJ1-2,CASSLREPYGYTF,TGCGCCAGCAGCTTACGAGAACCTTATGGCTACACCTTC
-,14,TRBV5-1,-,TRBJ1-4,CASRDGTANEKLFF,TGCGCCAGCAGGGACGGGACTGCGAATGAAAAACTGTTTTTT
TRBD1,17,TRBV28,-,TRBJ2-7,CASSLNLGQLSSYEQYF,TGTGCCAGCAGTTTAAACTTGGGACAGTTGAGCTCCTACGAGCAGTACTTC
TRBD1,15,TRBV7-9,-,TRBJ2-1,CASSFITGGYNEQFF,TGTGCCAGCAGCTTCATCACAGGGGGCTACAATGAGCAGTTCTTC
-,16,TRBV11-3,-,TRBJ2-2,CASSLRTLQGSGELFF,TGTGCCAGCAGCTTAAGGACACTTCAGGGGTCCGGGGAGCTGTTTTTT
-,15,TRBV6-6,-,TRBJ2-2,CASSYSLDGTGELFF,TGTGCCAGCAGTTACTCTCTAGACGGCACCGGGGAGCTGTTTTTT